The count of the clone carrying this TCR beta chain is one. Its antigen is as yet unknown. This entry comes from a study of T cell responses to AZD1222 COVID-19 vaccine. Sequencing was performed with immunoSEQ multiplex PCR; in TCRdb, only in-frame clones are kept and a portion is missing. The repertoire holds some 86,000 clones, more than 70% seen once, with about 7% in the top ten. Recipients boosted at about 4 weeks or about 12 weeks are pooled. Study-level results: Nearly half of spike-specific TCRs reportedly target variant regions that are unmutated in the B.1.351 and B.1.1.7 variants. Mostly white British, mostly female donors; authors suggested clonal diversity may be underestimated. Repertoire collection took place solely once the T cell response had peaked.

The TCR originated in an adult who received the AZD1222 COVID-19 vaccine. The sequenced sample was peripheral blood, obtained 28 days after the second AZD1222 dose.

CDR3 amino acids: CASSASGISDTQYF. CDR3 in DNA: TGTGCCAGCAGTGCTAGCGGGATTTCAGATACGCAGTATTTT. The chain uses TRBV6-4 and TRBJ2-3, with 9 positions matching TRBD2. CDR1 and CDR2 from the germline V gene are MRHNA and SNTAGT. With V trimmed by 4 bases and J by 4 bases, 3 bases remained unmatched. CDR3 length: 14 residues.